The rows below give T cell receptor beta chains drawn from one sample of a study of blood T cell repertoires in COVID-19. Clones were sequenced by immunoSEQ multiplex PCR, and TCRdb holds only the in-frame ones, with some missing. In the table there are about 140,000 clones, 90% of which are singletons. Sequencing was performed on peripheral blood. The origin of the receptors is a woman of 80 years or more with acute or convalescent COVID-19. Each CDR3 is given with its conserved first and last residue. The D gene is left open where the match is weak. The size field is filled for only some rows; it gives once, few, many or a size class.

v_call: TRBV7-2; d_call: NA; clone_size: NA; j_call: TRBJ2-7; cdr3_nt: TGTGCCAGCAGCTTAGCCGAGCGGCGCGAGCAGTACTTC; cdr3_aa: CASSLAERREQYF
v_call: TRBV5-1; d_call: TRBD1; clone_size: few; j_call: TRBJ1-5; cdr3_nt: TGCGCCAGCAGCTTGGGGCCGGACAGGGTTTCTGAGCCCCAGCATTTT; cdr3_aa: CASSLGPDRVSEPQHF
v_call: TRBV15; d_call: NA; clone_size: NA; j_call: TRBJ1-6; cdr3_nt: TGTGCCACCAGCAGAGATCGGTCCTATTCACCCCTCCACTTT; cdr3_aa: CATSRDRSYSPLHF
v_call: TRBV27; d_call: NA; clone_size: NA; j_call: TRBJ1-6; cdr3_nt: TGTGCCAGCAGCACTCGACAGACCTATAATTCACCCCTCCACTTT; cdr3_aa: CASSTRQTYNSPLHF
v_call: TRBV29-1; d_call: NA; clone_size: NA; j_call: TRBJ2-7; cdr3_nt: TGCAGCGTTAAGCTGCCGGGCTCCTACGAGCAGTACTTC; cdr3_aa: CSVKLPGSYEQYF
v_call: TRBV6-5; d_call: TRBD1; clone_size: NA; j_call: TRBJ1-5; cdr3_nt: TGTGCCAGCAACGGACAGGGGGCTTGGCAGCCCCAGCATTTT; cdr3_aa: CASNGQGAWQPQHF
v_call: TRBV3-1/TRBV3-2; d_call: NA; clone_size: once; j_call: TRBJ1-1; cdr3_nt: TGTGCCAGCAGCCGTTATACTGTACCGGGTGAAGCTTTCTTT; cdr3_aa: CASSRYTVPGEAFF
v_call: TRBV14; d_call: NA; clone_size: NA; j_call: TRBJ1-1; cdr3_nt: TGTGCCAGCAGCCAAGACCGTCAGTCAGACACTGAAGCTTTCTTT; cdr3_aa: CASSQDRQSDTEAFF
v_call: TRBV5-5; d_call: NA; clone_size: NA; j_call: TRBJ1-2; cdr3_nt: TGTGCCAGCAGAGAGGGTTTCAACTATGGCTACACCTTC; cdr3_aa: CASREGFNYGYTF
v_call: TRBV6-2/TRBV6-3; d_call: TRBD1; clone_size: NA; j_call: TRBJ1-1; cdr3_nt: TGTGCCAGCAGTTACTCGACAGGGAGATCCACTGAAGCTTTCTTT; cdr3_aa: CASSYSTGRSTEAFF
v_call: TRBV9; d_call: NA; clone_size: NA; j_call: TRBJ1-1; cdr3_nt: TGTGCCAGCAGCGTAGCCGGCTGGGGCGGATGGAACACTGAAGCTTTCTTT; cdr3_aa: CASSVAGWGGWNTEAFF
v_call: TRBV29-1; d_call: TRBD1; clone_size: once; j_call: TRBJ1-2; cdr3_nt: TGCAGCGCCGACGGACAGGGGGCTAACGATGGCTACACCTTC; cdr3_aa: CSADGQGANDGYTF
v_call: TRBV15; d_call: TRBD1; clone_size: NA; j_call: TRBJ2-3; cdr3_nt: TGTGCCACCAGCAGAGGGGACAGGGGGCTAGATACGCAGTATTTT; cdr3_aa: CATSRGDRGLDTQYF
v_call: TRBV19; d_call: TRBD1; clone_size: NA; j_call: TRBJ2-5; cdr3_nt: TGTGCCAGTAGTATTCGAGGGGGCAGGGAGACCCAGTACTTC; cdr3_aa: CASSIRGGRETQYF
v_call: TRBV27; d_call: NA; clone_size: NA; j_call: TRBJ1-1; cdr3_nt: TGTGCCAGCAGTAAAAACAGGGAGAACACTGAAGCTTTCTTT; cdr3_aa: CASSKNRENTEAFF
v_call: TRBV5-1; d_call: TRBD2; clone_size: once; j_call: TRBJ2-3; cdr3_nt: TGCGCCAGCAGCTCCGGGACTAGCGGGGGGCCTCAGTATTTT; cdr3_aa: CASSSGTSGGPQYF
v_call: TRBV5-4; d_call: NA; clone_size: few; j_call: TRBJ1-2; cdr3_nt: TGTGCCAGCAGCTTGGGTGGTAGGGAGTGGGGCTACACCTTC; cdr3_aa: CASSLGGREWGYTF
v_call: TRBV7-9; d_call: NA; clone_size: NA; j_call: TRBJ2-2; cdr3_nt: TGTGCCAGCAGCCCCGGGACACTCAACACCGGGGAGCTGTTTTTT; cdr3_aa: CASSPGTLNTGELFF
v_call: TRBV19; d_call: NA; clone_size: NA; j_call: TRBJ1-6; cdr3_nt: TGTGCCAGTAGTATTCTAGGCAGGGTGAATTCACCCCTCCACTTT; cdr3_aa: CASSILGRVNSPLHF
v_call: TRBV5-1; d_call: NA; clone_size: NA; j_call: TRBJ1-2; cdr3_nt: TGCGCCAGCAGCGCGACAGCTAACTATGGCTACACCTTC; cdr3_aa: CASSATANYGYTF
v_call: TRBV2; d_call: NA; clone_size: few; j_call: TRBJ1-1; cdr3_nt: TGTGCCAGCAGGAGGACAGTCATGAACACTGAAGCTTTCTTT; cdr3_aa: CASRRTVMNTEAFF
v_call: TRBV5-1; d_call: NA; clone_size: NA; j_call: TRBJ1-3; cdr3_nt: TGCGCCAGCAGCTCTACCCCACAGGGCTCTGGAAACACCATATATTTT; cdr3_aa: CASSSTPQGSGNTIYF
v_call: TRBV12-3/TRBV12-4; d_call: NA; clone_size: NA; j_call: TRBJ1-6; cdr3_nt: TGTGCCAGCAGTTCGATGGGGCGACCCCTCCACTTT; cdr3_aa: CASSSMGRPLHF
v_call: TRBV5-1; d_call: NA; clone_size: NA; j_call: TRBJ2-4; cdr3_nt: TGCGCCAGCAGCTTGGGGACAGTCGGGGACATTCAGTACTTC; cdr3_aa: CASSLGTVGDIQYF
v_call: TRBV12-3/TRBV12-4; d_call: NA; clone_size: NA; j_call: TRBJ2-7; cdr3_nt: TGTGCCAGCAGTTTAGATATCTCCTACGAGCAGTACTTC; cdr3_aa: CASSLDISYEQYF
v_call: TRBV18; d_call: TRBD1; clone_size: once; j_call: TRBJ2-7; cdr3_nt: TGTGCCAGCTCAGCCGGGACAGGGTCCTACGAGCAGTACTTC; cdr3_aa: CASSAGTGSYEQYF
v_call: TRBV7-2; d_call: NA; clone_size: NA; j_call: TRBJ1-1; cdr3_nt: TGTGCCAGCAACGTCGAGGGGAACACTGAAGCTTTCTTT; cdr3_aa: CASNVEGNTEAFF
v_call: TRBV5-1; d_call: NA; clone_size: NA; j_call: TRBJ2-2; cdr3_nt: TGCGCCAGCAGTATCGGGCAGGGCACCGGGGAGCTGTTTTTT; cdr3_aa: CASSIGQGTGELFF
v_call: TRBV6-1; d_call: TRBD1; clone_size: NA; j_call: TRBJ1-1; cdr3_nt: TGTGCCAGCAGTGAATTTATTGGGTCAGGGGGACGTTTTGAAGCTTTCTTT; cdr3_aa: CASSEFIGSGGRFEAFF
v_call: TRBV7-9; d_call: TRBD1; clone_size: NA; j_call: TRBJ1-1; cdr3_nt: TGTGCCAGCAGTTTGACAGGGTTCACTGAAGCTTTCTTT; cdr3_aa: CASSLTGFTEAFF
v_call: TRBV5-4; d_call: NA; clone_size: NA; j_call: TRBJ1-2; cdr3_nt: TGTGCCAGCAGCTTTTCGGCGGAAACCTATGGCTACACCTTC; cdr3_aa: CASSFSAETYGYTF
v_call: TRBV9; d_call: NA; clone_size: NA; j_call: TRBJ2-3; cdr3_nt: TGTGCCAGCAGCCCTCAGACAGATACGCAGTATTTT; cdr3_aa: CASSPQTDTQYF
v_call: TRBV7-9; d_call: NA; clone_size: NA; j_call: TRBJ1-1; cdr3_nt: TGTGCCAGCAGCTTTACGGGGGACACTGAAGCTTTCTTT; cdr3_aa: CASSFTGDTEAFF
v_call: TRBV7-9; d_call: TRBD2; clone_size: once; j_call: TRBJ2-7; cdr3_nt: TGTGCCAGCAGCTTATGGGGCGGGGGGTTCTACGAGCAGTACTTC; cdr3_aa: CASSLWGGGFYEQYF
v_call: TRBV18; d_call: TRBD1; clone_size: NA; j_call: TRBJ1-4; cdr3_nt: TGTGCCAGCCTTCGGACAGGGGGGGAAAAACTGTTTTTT; cdr3_aa: CASLRTGGEKLFF
v_call: TRBV3-1/TRBV3-2; d_call: NA; clone_size: NA; j_call: TRBJ1-2; cdr3_nt: TGTGCCAGCAGCCAGGGAGGGGCCTATGGCTACACCTTC; cdr3_aa: CASSQGGAYGYTF
v_call: TRBV6-5; d_call: NA; clone_size: NA; j_call: TRBJ2-1; cdr3_nt: TGTGCCAGCAGGGAGGACCGGAGCTCCTACAATGAGCAGTTCTTC; cdr3_aa: CASREDRSSYNEQFF
v_call: TRBV20-1; d_call: NA; clone_size: NA; j_call: TRBJ1-4; cdr3_nt: TGCAGTGCTAGAATGAGTGAAAAACTGTTTTTT; cdr3_aa: CSARMSEKLFF
v_call: TRBV7-2; d_call: TRBD2; clone_size: NA; j_call: TRBJ2-7; cdr3_nt: TGTGCCACCGGGTTGGGGACTAGCGGTTCCTACGAGCAGTACTTC; cdr3_aa: CATGLGTSGSYEQYF
v_call: TRBV7-8; d_call: TRBD2; clone_size: NA; j_call: TRBJ2-1; cdr3_nt: TGTGCCAGCAGCTTAGCCGGAGGGACTATCCGGAATGAGCAGTTCTTC; cdr3_aa: CASSLAGGTIRNEQFF
v_call: TRBV4-2; d_call: TRBD1; clone_size: NA; j_call: TRBJ1-1; cdr3_nt: TGTGCCAGCAGCCAAGACAGGGGGCGTCGAGAAGCTTTCTTT; cdr3_aa: CASSQDRGRREAFF
v_call: TRBV19; d_call: NA; clone_size: NA; j_call: TRBJ1-5; cdr3_nt: TGTGCCAGTAGCGAACAGGGAGGGGATCAGCCCCAGCATTTT; cdr3_aa: CASSEQGGDQPQHF
v_call: TRBV5-1; d_call: TRBD1; clone_size: NA; j_call: TRBJ1-3; cdr3_nt: TGCGCCAGCAGCTTGACAGGGGCCCACTCTGGAAACACCATATATTTT; cdr3_aa: CASSLTGAHSGNTIYF
v_call: TRBV30; d_call: NA; clone_size: once; j_call: TRBJ1-2; cdr3_nt: TGTGCCTGGAGTAAGGACAGTAACTATGGCTACACCTTC; cdr3_aa: CAWSKDSNYGYTF
v_call: TRBV4-3; d_call: NA; clone_size: NA; j_call: TRBJ1-2; cdr3_nt: TGCGCCAGCAGCCCATTACAGGGTACCTATGGCTACACCTTC; cdr3_aa: CASSPLQGTYGYTF
v_call: TRBV7-9; d_call: NA; clone_size: NA; j_call: TRBJ1-3; cdr3_nt: TGTGCCAGCAGCTTGGGGGGGGGAACCCGTGAAGGAAACACCATATATTTT; cdr3_aa: CASSLGGGTREGNTIYF
v_call: TRBV30; d_call: NA; clone_size: once; j_call: TRBJ1-1; cdr3_nt: TGTGCCTGGAGTCCAAGGGGTAGCCTGGTAAACACTGAAGCTTTCTTT; cdr3_aa: CAWSPRGSLVNTEAFF
v_call: TRBV9; d_call: TRBD2; clone_size: NA; j_call: TRBJ2-3; cdr3_nt: TGTGCCAGCAGCACCCGACTAGCGGGGACAGATACGCAGTATTTT; cdr3_aa: CASSTRLAGTDTQYF
v_call: TRBV29-1; d_call: NA; clone_size: once; j_call: TRBJ1-2; cdr3_nt: TGCAGCGTGGGGGGGACGGATAACTATGGCTACACCTTC; cdr3_aa: CSVGGTDNYGYTF